The next 20 T cell receptor beta chains were all read from a single sample in a study of CXCR3-negative and CXCR3-positive naive CD8 T cells. Study outcomes and limitations: Researchers report that CXCR3-positive naive cells carry more hydrophobic TRB CDR3s than CXCR3-negative naive cells.

No antigen has been assigned to these receptors. In preparing the TRB cDNA libraries, 5' RACE with UMI labels was used. One entry per CDR3 protein, without DNA, is what TCRdb gives after re-calling the 5' RACE reads. The sample data list roughly 130,000 distinct CDR3 sequences. The sample comprised naive CXCR3+ CD8+ T cells from blood. Subset here: CD45RO-CCR7+CD27+CD95- naive CD8+ T cells expressing CXCR3 (TNR3+). Receptors were obtained from a human donor in good health. Some clones in this sample may be carry-over from other donors' samples.

The rearrangement links TRBV7-8 to TRBJ2-3; TCRdb lists TRBD1, though no DNA is available to test this call. The germline V gene has CDR1 SGHVS and CDR2 FQNEAQ. This CDR3 has 14 amino acids. CDR3 region: CASSPPTGAWTQYF.

The CDR3 here is CSVLTSGKFGGELFF. The rearrangement uses TRBV29-1 and TRBJ2-2; TCRdb's assignment of TRBD2 cannot be checked, as there is no DNA. This CDR3 is 15 amino acids long. Germline V gene lookup returns CDR1 SQVTM and CDR2 ANQGSEA.

This CDR3 reads CASSDDTYSNQPQHF. This chain joins TRBV7-9 and TRBJ1-5. The CDR3 totals 15 residues. CDR1 is SEHNR, CDR2 FQNEAQ, per germline (reference sequence). The entire variable domain, with the rest obtained from reference TRBV7-9 and TRBJ1-5, is as follows: DTGVSQNPRHKITKRGQNVTFRCDPISEHNRLYWYRQTLGQGPEFLTYFQNEAQLEKSRLLSDRFSAERPKGSFSTLEIQRTEQGDSAMYLCASSDDTYSNQPQHFGDGTRLSIL.

The J gene is TRBJ1-5, the V gene TRBV28. Germline V lookup: CDR1 MDHEN, CDR2 SYDVKM. The CDR3 extends over 17 amino acids. CDR3 loop: CASSLWFSDFSNQPQHF.

The rearrangement uses TRBV6-5 and TRBJ2-5; there is no DNA to check the TCRdb D call of TRBD1. Germline V CDR1 and CDR2: MNHEY, SVGAGI. This CDR3 comprises 17 residues. The CDR3 reads CASSYPSPGQGEETQYF.

The chain joins TRBV11-3 to TRBJ1-2; TCRdb returns TRBD1, unconfirmable since there is no DNA. This CDR3 comprises 14 residues. Per the germline V gene, CDR1 is SGHNT and CDR2 is YENEEA. The CDR3 here is CASSGRQGNYGYTF.

This rearrangement joins TRBV5-4 to TRBJ1-1. The CDR3 is made up of 13 amino acids. The germline gives CDR1 SGHNT, CDR2 YYREEE (reference sequence). The CDR3 loop is CASSFWGNTEAFF.

The chain is built from TRBV4-2 and TRBJ2-1. There are 14 residues in the CDR3. CDR1 is LGHNA, CDR2 YNFKEQ, per germline. CDR3 in amino acids: CASSQGANSDEQFF.

The chain has TRBV7-9 and TRBJ1-1; TCRdb picks TRBD1, but there is no DNA to check that call. The germline V gene encodes CDR1 SEHNR and CDR2 FQNEAQ (reference sequence). This CDR3 region has 13 residues. The CDR3 reads CASTFGDNTEAFF. The full variable domain, with the rest looked up from reference TRBV7-9 and TRBJ1-1, is DTGVSQNPRHKITKRGQNVTFRCDPISEHNRLYWYRQTLGQGPEFLTYFQNEAQLEKSRLLSDRFSAERPKGSFSTLEIQRTEQGDSAMYLCASTFGDNTEAFFGQGTRLTVV.

The chain couples TRBV15 to TRBJ2-5; absent DNA, TCRdb's TRBD1 call cannot be checked. CDR3 length: 14 residues. From germline, CDR1 is LNHNV and CDR2 YYDKDF (reference sequence). The CDR3 here is CATSRGGRQETQYF.

V usage is TRBV6-5 and J usage is TRBJ2-1; checking the TCRdb D call of TRBD1 is not possible without DNA. The CDR3 has 14 amino acids. Per the germline V gene, CDR1 is MNHEY and CDR2 is SVGAGI. The CDR3 sequence is CASSYGTGTHEQFF.

This sequence joins TRBV4-2 and TRBJ1-1. The CDR3 sequence is 13 residues long. The germline CDR1 and CDR2 sequences are LGHNA and YNFKEQ. CDR3 protein: CASSQEVHTEAFF.

The rearrangement links TRBV10-3 to TRBJ2-5. CDR3 size: 15 residues. Germline assignment: CDR1 ENHRY and CDR2 SYGVKD. The CDR3: CAISGVIQNKETQYF.

This rearrangement joins TRBV27 to TRBJ2-7; TCRdb's D call, TRBD1, is unchecked because there is no DNA. In germline, CDR1 is MNHEY, CDR2 SMNVEV (reference sequence). CDR3 length: 14 residues. CDR3 amino acids: CASSFGTGWNEQYF.

The chain carries TRBV5-1 and TRBJ2-3. Germline V gene lookup returns CDR1 SGHRS and CDR2 YFSETQ. The CDR3 covers 16 residues. The CDR3 loop reads CASSMQSTVYADTQYF.

This chain's CDR3 is CASSLEAGVNYNEQFF. This sequence joins TRBV11-3 and TRBJ2-1; no DNA is available, so the TRBD2 call from TCRdb remains unchecked. CDR1 SGHNT and CDR2 YENEEA come from the germline V gene. The CDR3 sequence is 16 residues long.

The chain recombines TRBV7-6 with TRBJ2-3; TCRdb lists TRBD2, though no DNA is available to test this call. CDR1 and CDR2 from the germline V gene are SGHVS and FNYEAQ. CDR3 length: 17 amino acids. The CDR3 region is CASSWSGLAGVTDTQYF.

The chain couples TRBV25-1 to TRBJ2-7; TCRdb's D gene call, TRBD1, goes unchecked for lack of DNA. Germline lookup yields CDR1 MGHDK and CDR2 SYGVNS. This CDR3 is 14 amino acids long. The CDR3 region is CASSVDRGHYEQYF.

CDR3 residues: CASSAPRSHANTTPDLYEQYF. The chain uses TRBV21-1 and TRBJ2-7; absent DNA, TCRdb's TRBD2 call cannot be checked. TRBV21-1 is classified as a pseudogene. CDR3 length equals 21 residues.

This chain connects TRBV20-1 to TRBJ2-7; TCRdb indicates TRBD2, and absent DNA this call remains unverified. Germline CDR1 and CDR2: DFQATT and SNEGSKA (reference sequence). The CDR3 covers 16 residues. CDR3 region: CSARDALGGRGYEQYF.